This paragraph reports one T cell receptor beta chain. CDR3 length: 17 residues. Trimming at V came to 7 bases and at J to 0 bases, leaving 9 bases not matched to a gene. The germline V gene encodes CDR1 SNHLY and CDR2 FYNNEI. These data belong to a study of blood T cell repertoires in COVID-19. In the study overall: Sources were T cells, B-cell-depleted T cells, or PBMCs; the material itself was cDNA or gDNA.

Repertoires were generated with immunoSEQ multiplex PCR, while TCRdb's copy carries only in-frame clones and drops some. The sample consists of tens of thousands of clones, roughly 72% of them appearing once. The sample taken for sequencing was peripheral blood. V and J are TRBV2 and TRBJ2-7, with 13 nucleotides matching TRBD2. This clonotype originated in a woman between 45 and 60 years old with active or convalescent COVID-19. CDR3 protein: CASNRLAGGGSSYEQYF. DNA for the CDR3: TGTGCCAGCAATCGACTAGCGGGAGGCGGTAGCTCCTACGAGCAGTACTTC.